This entry concerns a single T cell receptor beta chain. Sequencing used immunoSEQ multiplex PCR; TCRdb keeps in-frame clones, though not all of them. This table has around 80,000 clones, more than 95% appearing once. This record belongs to a study of technical replicates of blood from a few donors. The receptor comes from a human donor in good health. The sequencing input was T cells isolated from PBMCs.

CDR3 sequence: CASNSLAGLYNEQFF. DNA for the CDR3: TGTGCCAGTAATTCTCTAGCGGGGCTCTACAATGAGCAGTTCTTC. The rearrangement links TRBV19 to TRBJ2-1, with 9 positions matching TRBD2. This CDR3 spans 15 amino acids. The germline V gene has CDR1 LNHDA and CDR2 SQIVND (reference sequence). Trimming removed 7 bases from V and 3 bases from J; junction bases left unmatched: 7.